Each of the 5 T cell receptor beta chains below was sequenced from the same sample in a study of OX40 agonist ivuxolimab in advanced cancers. Clones were sequenced by immunoSEQ multiplex PCR, and TCRdb holds only the in-frame ones, with some missing. The sample lists 55,000 to 85,000 clones; approximately 83% were seen once. Sequencing was performed on CD4+ or CD8+ T cells sorted from blood, taken in a trial of the OX40 agonist ivuxolimab. The receptors derive from an adult with an advanced solid tumor such as melanoma, head and neck, liver or kidney cancer.

Details on this clone: This same CDR3 is encoded by further DNA sequences in the sample. The gene calls are TRBV6-5 and TRBJ2-3; no firm D call. V lost 0 bases and J 6 bases, leaving 4 bases between the germline ends. This CDR3 has 12 amino acids. The germline gives CDR1 MNHEY, CDR2 SVGAGI. CDR3 DNA: TGTGCCAGCAGTTACTCTGGGGATACGCAGTATTTT. It encodes CASSYSGDTQYF.

The chain combines TRBV19 with TRBJ2-3; D is unclear. V was clipped by 5 bases and J by 7 bases, with 13 bases between them. The CDR3 runs 13 residues. CDR1 and CDR2 (germline): LNHDA, SQIVND (reference sequence). The CDR3, as DNA: TGTGCCAGTAGTCCGATTGTTCGGAATACGCAGTATTTT. The encoded protein is CASSPIVRNTQYF. The whole variable domain, filled in from reference TRBV19 and TRBJ2-3, reads DGGITQSPKYLFRKEGQNVTLSCEQNLNHDAMYWYRQDPGQGLRLIYYSQIVNDFQKGDIAEGYSVSREKKESFPLTVTSAQKNPTAFYLCASSPIVRNTQYFGPGTRLTVL.

The J gene is TRBJ1-4, the V gene TRBV7-6, with no clear D. CDR3 size: 15 residues. V was pared by 5 bases and J by 2 bases, with 12 bases between. Per the germline V gene, CDR1 is SGHVS and CDR2 is FNYEAQ. The CDR3 loop reads CASSPGGSTNEKLFF. The CDR3 DNA is TGTGCCAGCAGCCCCGGCGGGAGCACTAATGAAAAACTGTTTTTT.

In this sample, this clone turned up a few times. V gene TRBV7-2 combines with J gene TRBJ2-1; D is unresolved. Per germline, CDR1 SGHTA and CDR2 FQGNSA. V was trimmed by 1 base and J by 8 bases, leaving 9 bases between them. CDR3 size: 13 residues. CDR3 region: CASSLVRRDEQFF. The CDR3 DNA reads as TGTGCCAGCAGCTTAGTACGTAGGGATGAGCAGTTCTTC.

The V and J genes are TRBV27 and TRBJ1-6; no clear D gene. Germline-derived CDR1 and CDR2 are MNHEY and SMNVEV (reference sequence). The CDR3 has 14 amino acids. V was trimmed by 5 bases and J by 11 bases, leaving 16 bases between them. The CDR3 DNA sequence: TGTGCCAGCAGTGCCAGGTCGGACTATCCACCCCTCCACTTT. Translation gives CASSARSDYPPLHF.